These 14 T cell receptor beta chains originate from one sample sequenced in a study of beta chain features in type 1 diabetes. Overall study findings and caveats: Shortening of TCRB CDR3s, moderate but significant, appeared in all four CD4+ subsets of Type 1 diabetes patients.

Reverse transcribing all isolated RNA meant expressed TCRB transcripts were sequenced. Assay: immunoSEQ multiplex PCR; the TCRdb copy retains only in-frame clones and omits some. The sample records more than 100,000 clones, roughly 10% being singletons. These receptors' targets are unknown. Sequencing was done on a sample of central memory CD4+ T cells from blood. The source of these receptors is a man aged 25 to 45 with type 1 diabetes.

The rearrangement joins TRBV5-1 to TRBJ2-2; 10 positions agree with TRBD1. The germline V gene has CDR1 SGHRS and CDR2 YFSETQ. Unmatched junction bases numbered 7, after V lost 4 bases and J lost 7 bases. The CDR3 runs to 15 residues. For the CDR3, the DNA is TGCGCCAGCAGCCCGGGACAGGGGATCGGCGGGGAGCTGTTTTTT. Translation gives CASSPGQGIGGELFF.

The rearrangement uses TRBV5-4 and TRBJ1-1; D remains unclear. Deletions cut 9 bases from V and 4 bases from J, with 16 bases between. In germline, CDR1 is SGHNT, CDR2 YYREEE (reference sequence). The CDR3 is 13 amino acids. The CDR3 loop reads CATKARGRTEAFF. The DNA of the CDR3 is TGTGCCACCAAGGCCAGAGGGCGCACTGAAGCTTTCTTT.

The gene calls are TRBV6-5 and TRBJ2-1, with TRBD1 matching over 7 bases. The V gene end was trimmed by 2 bases and the J gene end by 1 base; junction bases not matched to a gene: 5. Germline V lookup: CDR1 MNHEY, CDR2 SVGAGI. This CDR3 has 16 residues. The CDR3 spells CASSYTGAASYNEQFF. DNA for the CDR3: TGTGCCAGCAGTTACACAGGGGCCGCTTCCTACAATGAGCAGTTCTTC.

This rearrangement joins TRBV9 to TRBJ1-1; D gene unclear. Trimming pared 8 bases from V and 4 bases from J, leaving 21 bases between. Germline CDR1 reads SGDLS; CDR2 reads YYNGEE. CDR3 length equals 15 residues. The CDR3 DNA follows: TGTGCCAGGACCCCATTCGGGGATTGGCGCACTGAAGCTTTCTTT. Translation gives CARTPFGDWRTEAFF.

Only a few counts were recorded for this clone. The chain recombines TRBV9 with TRBJ2-6; the D gene is possibly TRBD2 (5 bases). The CDR3 sequence is 15 residues long. Germline assignment: CDR1 SGDLS and CDR2 YYNGEE. The V end was cut by 3 bases, the J end by 4 bases, with 11 bases between. This CDR3 reads CASSAIGSGANVLTF. The CDR3 bases are TGTGCCAGCAGCGCAATAGGGAGCGGGGCCAACGTCCTGACTTTC. The full variable domain, rest sourced from reference TRBV9 and TRBJ2-6, is DSGVTQTPKHLITATGQRVTLRCSPRSGDLSVYWYQQSLDQGLQFLIQYYNGEERAKGNILERFSAQQFPDLHSELNLSSLELGDSALYFCASSAIGSGANVLTFGAGSRLTVL.

There are a few counts of this clone. This chain links TRBV19 with TRBJ2-2; 7 positions agree with TRBD1. CDR3 length: 15 amino acids. The germline V gene encodes CDR1 LNHDA and CDR2 SQIVND (reference sequence). With 6 bases clipped from V and 6 bases from J, the junction kept 10 bases outside the gene matches. The CDR3 loop reads CASSQTGMTAGELFF. The CDR3 nucleotides are TGTGCCAGTAGCCAGACAGGGATGACGGCCGGGGAGCTGTTTTTT.

This clone appeared a few times. The chain has TRBV28 and TRBJ2-1; the match to TRBD2 covers 12 bases. Losses at the gene ends were 4 bases for V and 7 bases for J; bases not matched to a gene: 8. Germline CDR1 reads MDHEN; CDR2 reads SYDVKM. The CDR3 totals 16 residues. CDR3 DNA: TGTGCCAGCAGTTCCCTGACTAGCGGGGGAAGGAATGAGCAGTTCTTC. Residues: CASSSLTSGGRNEQFF.

The chain has TRBV28 and TRBJ1-1; possible D gene TRBD1, 6 bases. The V gene's germline CDR1 is MDHEN and CDR2 SYDVKM. The CDR3 totals 12 residues. CDR3 nucleotides: TGTGTCGTTAGCAGGGGAAACACTGAAGCTTTCTTT. This codes for CVVSRGNTEAFF.

This chain's CDR3 is CASSRTSGAYNEQFF. The CDR3 DNA sequence: TGTGCCAGCAGCCGGACTAGCGGGGCCTACAATGAGCAGTTCTTC. The genes are TRBV7-2 and TRBJ2-1; 12 bases align to TRBD2. Germline V gene lookup returns CDR1 SGHTA and CDR2 FQGNSA. The CDR3 consists of 15 residues. Trimming removed 5 bases from V and 2 bases from J; junction bases left unmatched: 1.

The gene calls are TRBV4-3 and TRBJ2-3; D gene unclear. Trimming shortened V by 1 base and J by 5 bases, and 10 bases separated the two germline ends. This CDR3 region has 14 residues. Germline V gives CDR1 LGHNA, CDR2 YSLEER. The CDR3 loop is CASSQVRSIDTQYF. As DNA, the CDR3 is TGCGCCAGCAGCCAAGTCAGGTCGATAGATACGCAGTATTTT.

V is TRBV5-4 and J is TRBJ1-6; the D gene is possibly TRBD1 (6 bases). Germline loops: CDR1 SGHNT, CDR2 YYREEE (reference sequence). V lost 4 bases and J lost 7, with 15 bases in between. The CDR3 totals 15 residues. In nucleotides, the CDR3 is TGTGCCAGCAGCGAGCAACAGGGTTCCAATTCACCCCTCCACTTT. It is translated as CASSEQQGSNSPLHF.

The chain has TRBV7-3 and TRBJ2-1, with D perhaps matching TRBD2 (6 bases). Per germline, CDR1 SGHTA and CDR2 FQGTGA. V was trimmed by 5 bases and J by 7 bases, leaving 12 bases between them. CDR3 size: 13 residues. The CDR3 sequence: CASSVRRGNEQFF. Written as DNA, the CDR3 is TGTGCCAGCAGCGTGCGTCGGGGGAATGAGCAGTTCTTC.

The chain is built from TRBV10-3 and TRBJ2-5, with 9 bases fitting TRBD2. The CDR3 contains 16 residues. V was clipped by 6 bases and J by 9 bases; unmatched bases: 17. Germline CDR1 ENHRY, CDR2 SYGVKD. DNA of the CDR3: TGTGCCATCAGCTCGCAAGTAGCGGGGGTAACTACAGCCCAGTACTTC. Protein: CAISSQVAGVTTAQYF.

This clone was found a few times. V and J are TRBV2 and TRBJ2-1; 7 nucleotides line up with TRBD2. The V gene end was trimmed by 7 bases and the J gene end by 1 base; junction bases not matched to a gene: 10. The CDR3 loop spans 16 amino acids. Germline V gene data show CDR1 as SNHLY and CDR2 as FYNNEI. CDR3 amino acids: CASNRGAGISYNEQFF. The CDR3 DNA reads as TGTGCCAGCAATCGAGGAGCGGGGATTTCCTACAATGAGCAGTTCTTC.